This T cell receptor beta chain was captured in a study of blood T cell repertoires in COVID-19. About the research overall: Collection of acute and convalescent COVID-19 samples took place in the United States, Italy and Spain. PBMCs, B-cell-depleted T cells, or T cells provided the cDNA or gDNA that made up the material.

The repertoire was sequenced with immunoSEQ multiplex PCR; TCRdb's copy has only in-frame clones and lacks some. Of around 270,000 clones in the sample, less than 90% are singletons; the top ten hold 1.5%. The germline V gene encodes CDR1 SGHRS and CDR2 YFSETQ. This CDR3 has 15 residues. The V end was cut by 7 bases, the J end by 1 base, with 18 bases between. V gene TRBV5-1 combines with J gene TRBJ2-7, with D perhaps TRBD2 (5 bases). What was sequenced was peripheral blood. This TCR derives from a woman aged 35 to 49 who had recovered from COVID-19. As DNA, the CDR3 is TGCGCCAGCGGACCTGGTAGCGAGGGATCCTACGAGCAGTACTTC. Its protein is CASGPGSEGSYEQYF.